These T cell receptor beta chains were read from a single sample in a study of blood T cell repertoires in COVID-19. Assay: immunoSEQ multiplex PCR; the TCRdb copy retains only in-frame clones and omits some. Here the sample spans some 140,000 clones, over 75% being singletons. Sequencing was performed on peripheral blood. The receptors stem from a man between 65 and 85 years old with active COVID-19. Each CDR3 is given with its conserved first and last residue. The D gene is left open where the match is weak. Clone size, where shown, is once, few, many, or a class for clones that have expanded.

v_call	d_call	clone_size	j_call	cdr3_aa	cdr3_nt
TRBV2	TRBD2	.	TRBJ2-1	CASKRERGNEQFF	TGTGCCAGCAAGAGGGAGCGGGGCAATGAGCAGTTCTTC
TRBV25-1	TRBD1	few	TRBJ1-1	CASRKDRGEAFF	TGTGCCAGCAGGAAGGACAGGGGTGAAGCTTTCTTT
TRBV2	TRBD1	few	TRBJ1-6	CASRAQGAFNSPLHF	TGTGCCAGCAGGGCACAGGGGGCTTTTAATTCACCCCTCCACTTT
TRBV5-1	.	.	TRBJ1-4	CASSLGGSSGKLFF	TGCGCCAGCAGCTTGGGTGGGTCCTCGGGAAAACTGTTTTTT
TRBV23-1	TRBD1	.	TRBJ1-2	CASSQSELNRGGCYTF	TGCGCCAGCAGTCAATCGGAGTTGAACAGGGGAGGATGCTACACCTTC
TRBV7-8	TRBD2	.	TRBJ2-1	CASSLGLAGTNEQFF	TGTGCCAGCAGCTTAGGACTAGCGGGAACCAATGAGCAGTTCTTC
TRBV30	.	.	TRBJ2-7	CAMNGEHTYEQYF	TGTGCCATGAACGGGGAACACACCTACGAGCAGTACTTC
TRBV30	TRBD1	.	TRBJ2-2	CAWSVRGGPGELFF	TGTGCCTGGAGTGTACGAGGGGGCCCCGGGGAGCTGTTTTTT
TRBV10-3	.	once	TRBJ1-1	CAISGRTAGTEAFF	TGTGCCATCAGTGGGAGGACGGCGGGCACTGAAGCTTTCTTT
TRBV19	.	.	TRBJ2-1	CASSSLGANEQFF	TGTGCCAGTAGTTCCTTAGGGGCCAATGAGCAGTTCTTC
TRBV6-1	.	.	TRBJ1-1	CASSELGLPGTEAFF	TGTGCCAGCAGTGAATTGGGACTACCAGGCACTGAAGCTTTCTTT
TRBV4-3	.	.	TRBJ2-2	CASSQDSLEGARTGELFF	TGCGCCAGCAGCCAAGATAGCTTGGAGGGGGCGCGGACCGGGGAGCTGTTTTTT
TRBV6-2/TRBV6-3	.	.	TRBJ1-5	CASSYLGQGNSNQPQHF	TGTGCCAGCAGTTACCTGGGACAAGGGAATAGCAATCAGCCCCAGCATTTT
TRBV3-1/TRBV3-2	.	.	TRBJ1-4	CASSQVGANEKLFF	TGTGCCAGCAGCCAAGTAGGAGCTAATGAAAAACTGTTTTTT
TRBV28	TRBD2	.	TRBJ2-3	CASSSLTSGRAEEVADTQYF	TGTGCCAGCAGTTCGCTGACTAGCGGGAGGGCCGAGGAGGTCGCAGATACGCAGTATTTT
TRBV4-2	TRBD1	.	TRBJ1-3	CASSQSTGAGNTIYF	TGTGCCAGCAGCCAATCGACAGGGGCAGGAAACACCATATATTTT
TRBV18	TRBD1	.	TRBJ2-7	CASSPSGQGAYEQYF	TGTGCCAGCTCGCCCTCAGGACAGGGCGCCTACGAGCAGTACTTC
TRBV7-2	.	.	TRBJ2-7	CASSFDGSRDEQYF	TGTGCCAGCAGCTTTGACGGTTCACGGGACGAGCAGTACTTC
TRBV5-1	TRBD1	.	TRBJ2-2	CASSLGGQGVNTGELFF	TGCGCCAGCAGCTTGGGTGGACAGGGGGTAAACACCGGGGAGCTGTTTTTT
TRBV5-1	.	once	TRBJ2-2	CASSSTGQNANTGELFF	TGCGCCAGCAGCTCTACAGGACAGAATGCGAACACCGGGGAGCTGTTTTTT
TRBV7-6	.	.	TRBJ2-2	CASSLGGVGTGELFF	TGTGCCAGCAGCTTAGGGGGAGTAGGGACCGGGGAGCTGTTTTTT
TRBV7-2	.	.	TRBJ2-3	CASSRRDFTDTQYF	TGTGCCAGCAGCCGCCGGGATTTCACAGATACGCAGTATTTT
TRBV5-1	.	.	TRBJ2-1	CASTSSGSYNEQFF	TGCGCCAGCACCTCGTCGGGGTCCTACAATGAGCAGTTCTTC
TRBV7-9	TRBD1	.	TRBJ1-3	CASSLGDSPGNTIYF	TGTGCCAGCAGCTTGGGGGACAGTCCTGGAAACACCATATATTTT
TRBV7-9	.	.	TRBJ2-7	CASRQSGSEQYF	TGTGCCAGCAGGCAATCGGGGAGCGAGCAGTACTTC
TRBV28	.	once	TRBJ1-5	CASSPPGSQPQHF	TGTGCCAGCAGTCCCCCCGGTAGTCAGCCCCAGCATTTT
TRBV4-2	TRBD1	once	TRBJ1-1	CASSQAPRQGLGTEAFF	TGTGCCAGCAGCCAAGCCCCTCGACAGGGTTTGGGCACTGAAGCTTTCTTT
TRBV28	.	.	TRBJ1-1	CASSSRLRGRNTEAFF	TGTGCCAGCAGCTCTCGGTTAAGAGGTCGCAACACTGAAGCTTTCTTT
TRBV9	.	.	TRBJ2-7	CASSTGQPSYEQYF	TGTGCCAGCAGCACAGGACAGCCCTCCTACGAGCAGTACTTC
TRBV5-1	.	.	TRBJ1-2	CASNKGASSDPNYGYTF	TGCGCCAGCAACAAAGGGGCCAGTTCCGACCCAAACTATGGCTACACCTTC
TRBV5-1	.	.	TRBJ2-3	CASSLAGGDFNTDTQYF	TGCGCCAGCAGCTTGGCCGGAGGGGATTTCAACACAGATACGCAGTATTTT
TRBV5-5	TRBD2	once	TRBJ2-7	CASSQGTSGSYEQYF	TGTGCCAGCAGCCAGGGGACTAGCGGGAGCTACGAGCAGTACTTC
TRBV2	.	.	TRBJ2-7	CASSVNGRVLEQYF	TGTGCCAGCAGTGTAAACGGGAGAGTGTTAGAGCAGTACTTC
TRBV30	TRBD1	.	TRBJ2-6	CAWAGGRGANVLTF	TGTGCCTGGGCAGGGGGCCGTGGGGCCAACGTCCTGACTTTC
TRBV6-5	.	.	TRBJ1-4	CASRTDWTNEKLFF	TGTGCCAGCAGGACTGATTGGACTAATGAAAAACTGTTTTTT
TRBV5-4	.	.	TRBJ1-1	CASSLRQLNTEAFF	TGTGCCAGCAGCCTTCGACAGCTGAACACTGAAGCTTTCTTT
TRBV5-1	TRBD2	.	TRBJ2-7	CASSPGGAGGRYEQYF	TGCGCCAGCAGCCCGGGGGGGGCGGGAGGGAGGTACGAGCAGTACTTC
TRBV7-2	.	.	TRBJ2-7	CASRDTPYEQYF	TGTGCCAGCCGGGACACCCCCTACGAGCAGTACTTC
TRBV20-1	TRBD1	.	TRBJ1-2	CSASGEGGANYGYTF	TGCAGTGCTAGTGGGGAAGGGGGCGCAAACTATGGCTACACCTTC
TRBV29-1	TRBD2	.	TRBJ2-7	CSVDSGSDEQYF	TGCAGCGTGGACAGCGGGAGTGACGAGCAGTACTTC
TRBV3-1/TRBV3-2	TRBD2	.	TRBJ2-1	CASSQEGGYNEQFF	TGTGCCAGCAGCCAAGAGGGAGGGTACAATGAGCAGTTCTTC
TRBV18	.	.	TRBJ1-4	CASSPLQGATNEKLFF	TGTGCCAGCTCACCCCTACAGGGTGCAACTAATGAAAAACTGTTTTTT
TRBV28	.	.	TRBJ2-7	CASRRDSGGHYEQYF	TGCGCCAGCAGGCGGGACAGCGGAGGGCACTACGAGCAGTACTTC
TRBV28	TRBD1	.	TRBJ1-5	CASSPTGGSNQPQHF	TGTGCCAGCAGTCCGACAGGGGGGAGCAATCAGCCCCAGCATTTT
TRBV27	TRBD1	.	TRBJ2-3	CASSFRATGGNGTDTQYF	TGTGCCAGCAGTTTCCGAGCGACAGGGGGCAACGGCACAGATACGCAGTATTTT
TRBV2	.	.	TRBJ2-7	CATSLTYEQYF	TGTGCCACGAGCCTTACCTACGAGCAGTACTTC
TRBV7-9	.	.	TRBJ1-2	CASSRLGQGDYGYTF	TGTGCCAGCAGCCGTTTGGGCCAGGGTGACTATGGCTACACCTTC
TRBV4-3	.	once	TRBJ2-2	CASSRRPGQNTGELFF	TGCGCCAGCAGCCGTCGACCGGGACAGAACACCGGGGAGCTGTTTTTT
TRBV2	TRBD2	.	TRBJ2-7	CASSPERDLSYEQYF	TGTGCCAGCAGCCCTGAGCGGGACCTCTCCTACGAGCAGTACTTC
TRBV15	.	.	TRBJ2-1	CATQPTGRKDEQFF	TGTGCCACCCAACCGACAGGGAGGAAGGATGAGCAGTTCTTC
TRBV11-2	TRBD2	once	TRBJ2-1	CASSLGGLGEQFF	TGTGCCAGCAGCTTGGGGGGACTAGGGGAACAGTTCTTC
TRBV29-1	TRBD2	.	TRBJ2-1	CSVLSGVEFF	TGCAGCGTTCTCAGCGGGGTCGAGTTCTTC
TRBV5-1	TRBD1	.	TRBJ1-1	CASSLRQGKNTEAFF	TGCGCCAGCAGCCTACGACAGGGGAAAAACACTGAAGCTTTCTTT
TRBV29-1	TRBD1	.	TRBJ1-1	CSVRPGQEAEAFF	TGCAGCGTAAGACCGGGACAGGAGGCTGAAGCTTTCTTT
TRBV6-5	.	.	TRBJ1-2	CASSYRGHSYGYTF	TGTGCCAGCAGTTACCGGGGACATTCGTATGGCTACACCTTC
TRBV7-2	TRBD1	.	TRBJ2-2	CASSKWGTGDTGELFF	TGTGCCAGCAGCAAGTGGGGGACAGGAGACACCGGGGAGCTGTTTTTT
TRBV7-9	.	.	TRBJ1-2	CASSLPLQVLSYGYTF	TGTGCCAGCAGCTTACCCCTACAGGTGCTCTCCTATGGCTACACCTTC
TRBV27	TRBD2	.	TRBJ2-7	CASRLAGPSYEQYF	TGTGCCAGCCGGCTAGCGGGGCCGTCCTACGAGCAGTACTTC
TRBV5-1	.	once	TRBJ2-3	CASSSGGPDTQYF	TGCGCCAGCAGCTCCGGGGGGCCAGATACGCAGTATTTT
TRBV11-1	TRBD2	.	TRBJ2-1	CASSLALSGKGNEQFF	TGTGCCAGCAGCTTAGCCCTTAGCGGGAAAGGTAATGAGCAGTTCTTC